A selection of T cell receptor beta chains follows, all from one sample in a study of control samples from healthy donors and cancer patients. TCRdb's table, derived via immunoSEQ multiplex PCR, lists solely in-frame clones and lacks some. The profile shows tens of thousands of clones, about nine tenths of them singletons. The sequenced sample consisted of blood. Receptors originate from a man in his fifties in good health. Each CDR3 is given with its conserved first and last residue. The D gene is left open where the match is weak. A clone size is listed for some rows: how often the clone was seen (once, few, many), or a class if it is expanded.

clone_size: NA; j_call: TRBJ2-3; v_call: TRBV5-4; d_call: NA; cdr3_aa: CASSLDQRDTQYF; cdr3_nt: TGTGCCAGCAGCTTGGACCAGAGAGATACGCAGTATTTT
clone_size: NA; j_call: TRBJ2-3; v_call: TRBV19; d_call: TRBD1; cdr3_aa: CASSIVSRTGLTDTQYF; cdr3_nt: TGTGCCAGTAGTATAGTTTCGAGGACAGGGCTCACAGATACGCAGTATTTT
clone_size: NA; j_call: TRBJ1-6; v_call: TRBV30; d_call: NA; cdr3_aa: CAWSVDTGITGPYNSPLHF; cdr3_nt: TGTGCCTGGAGTGTCGACACCGGGATCACCGGCCCCTATAATTCACCCCTCCACTTT
clone_size: NA; j_call: TRBJ2-7; v_call: TRBV30; d_call: NA; cdr3_aa: CAWSVAAYEQYF; cdr3_nt: TGTGCCTGGAGTGTGGCAGCCTACGAGCAGTACTTC
clone_size: NA; j_call: TRBJ1-5; v_call: TRBV6-6; d_call: NA; cdr3_aa: CASSYLGKGFQPQHF; cdr3_nt: TGTGCCAGCAGTTACTTGGGGAAGGGGTTTCAGCCCCAGCATTTT
clone_size: NA; j_call: TRBJ1-1; v_call: TRBV15; d_call: NA; cdr3_aa: CATSSALRAGWIGEAFF; cdr3_nt: TGTGCCACCAGCAGCGCCCTCAGGGCAGGGTGGATAGGTGAAGCTTTCTTT
clone_size: NA; j_call: TRBJ2-4; v_call: TRBV27; d_call: NA; cdr3_aa: CASSTLELAKNIQYF; cdr3_nt: TGTGCCAGCAGCACCCTGGAACTAGCCAAAAACATTCAGTACTTC
clone_size: NA; j_call: TRBJ1-3; v_call: TRBV11-2; d_call: TRBD1; cdr3_aa: CASSSATGPGNTIYF; cdr3_nt: TGTGCCAGCAGCTCCGCGACAGGGCCTGGAAACACCATATATTTT
clone_size: NA; j_call: TRBJ1-1; v_call: TRBV3-1/TRBV3-2; d_call: NA; cdr3_aa: CASSQDGRNTEAFF; cdr3_nt: TGTGCCAGCAGCCAAGATGGGCGGAACACTGAAGCTTTCTTT
clone_size: NA; j_call: TRBJ1-5; v_call: TRBV27; d_call: TRBD1; cdr3_aa: CASSLLGQGYQPQHF; cdr3_nt: TGTGCCAGCAGTTTATTGGGACAGGGCTATCAGCCCCAGCATTTT
clone_size: NA; j_call: TRBJ1-2; v_call: TRBV7-9; d_call: NA; cdr3_aa: CASTPPGHGYTF; cdr3_nt: TGTGCCAGCACTCCACCGGGACATGGCTACACCTTC
clone_size: NA; j_call: TRBJ1-2; v_call: TRBV5-1; d_call: NA; cdr3_aa: CASSSLRRSTNYGYTF; cdr3_nt: TGCGCCAGCAGCTCCTTACGTAGGTCAACTAACTATGGCTACACCTTC
clone_size: NA; j_call: TRBJ2-2; v_call: TRBV6-4; d_call: NA; cdr3_aa: CASSEELNTGELFF; cdr3_nt: TGTGCCAGCAGTGAGGAGCTCAACACCGGGGAGCTGTTTTTT
clone_size: once; j_call: TRBJ2-5; v_call: TRBV7-2; d_call: TRBD2; cdr3_aa: CASSLLGGGSETQYF; cdr3_nt: TGTGCCAGCAGCTTACTGGGCGGGGGGTCGGAGACCCAGTACTTC
clone_size: NA; j_call: TRBJ1-1; v_call: TRBV18; d_call: NA; cdr3_aa: CASSSRGGGDTEAFF; cdr3_nt: TGTGCCAGCTCATCCCGGGGGGGAGGCGACACTGAAGCTTTCTTT
clone_size: NA; j_call: TRBJ1-2; v_call: TRBV5-5; d_call: NA; cdr3_aa: CASSLSAGSGYGYTF; cdr3_nt: TGTGCCAGCAGCTTGTCGGCAGGGTCTGGCTATGGCTACACCTTC